This TCR beta chain originates from a study of CD8+ T cells in alopecia areata. Only a few counts were recorded for this clone. Isolated RNA was reverse transcribed into cDNA used as the sequencing template. Sequencing used immunoSEQ multiplex PCR; TCRdb keeps in-frame clones, though not all of them. The sample has around 250,000 clones, about two thirds seen once. The specimen was CD4+ T cells sorted from blood, collected at week 0. The TCR originated in a human donor with alopecia areata.

The CDR3 region is CASSFITGTAPGEQYF. The DNA for the CDR3 is TGTGCCAGCAGCTTTATAACCGGGACAGCCCCGGGCGAGCAGTACTTC. The chain couples TRBV7-2 to TRBJ2-7; 7 bases map to TRBD1. The CDR3 length is 16 residues. V was clipped by 3 bases and J by 6 bases; unmatched bases: 14. CDR1 and CDR2 (germline): SGHTA, FQGNSA.